This passage covers 22 T cell receptor beta chains from one sample sequenced in a study of T cells in Graves' hyperthyroidism and ophthalmopathy. The CDR3 regions of TCR beta were amplified from RNA transcripts. HTBI primers were employed in a first-round RT-PCR of the TCR CDR3. TCRdb re-called the multiplex PCR reads through MiXCR, storing one row per CDR3 protein. The profile shows about 360,000 distinct CDR3 sequences, more than 20% of them singletons. The sample taken for sequencing was blood. These receptor sequences come from a man in his forties or fifties with Graves' hyperthyroidism.

This clonotype was picked up a small number of times. As DNA, the CDR3 is TGTGCCAGCAGCTTATACGGCTCGGCGGGAAGCAATGAGCAGTTCTTC. Translated: CASSLYGSAGSNEQFF. The chain carries TRBV7-2 and TRBJ2-1, with D possibly being TRBD2 (6 bases). The CDR3 runs 16 residues. Germline values: CDR1 SGHTA, CDR2 FQGNSA. Trimming took 2 bases from V and 6 from J, leaving 17 bases between them. Looking up the rest from reference TRBV7-2 and TRBJ2-1 gives the full variable domain: GAGVSQSPSNKVTEKGKDVELRCDPISGHTALYWYRQSLGQGLEFLIYFQGNSAPDKSGLPSDRFSAERTGGSVSTLTIQRTQQEDSAVYLCASSLYGSAGSNEQFFGPGTRLTVL.

This clonotype has a handful of counts. This chain links TRBV18 with TRBJ2-1, with D possibly being TRBD1 (5 bases). The germline V gene encodes CDR1 KGHSH and CDR2 LQKENI. This CDR3 is built from 13 residues. V was cut by 3 bases and J by 9 bases, with 12 bases left in between. The CDR3 loop reads CASSPDGHGEQFF. Written as DNA, the CDR3 is TGTGCCAGCTCACCCGATGGACACGGTGAGCAGTTCTTC.

This clonotype was detected many times. This rearrangement joins TRBV2 to TRBJ1-3, with D possibly being TRBD1 (5 bases). With 7 bases removed from V and 0 bases from J, the gap between germline ends came to 13 bases. Germline V gives CDR1 SNHLY, CDR2 FYNNEI. The CDR3 totals 15 residues. The CDR3 region has the DNA TGTGCCAGCACCCCTGGGACGGTCTCTGGAAACACCATATATTTT. Encoded protein: CASTPGTVSGNTIYF.

V is TRBV7-6 and J is TRBJ2-5; maybe TRBD1 (6 bases). The V end lost 3 bases, the J end lost 0 bases, and 11 bases lay between the germline ends. CDR1 SGHVS and CDR2 FNYEAQ come from the germline V gene. The CDR3 covers 15 residues. CDR3 region: CASSLGALYQETQYF. The CDR3 DNA reads as TGTGCCAGCAGCTTGGGGGCCCTGTACCAAGAGACCCAGTACTTC.

The chain couples TRBV20-1 to TRBJ2-4; no definite D call. Trimming shortened V by 7 bases and J by 9 bases, and 19 bases separated the two germline ends. The CDR3 loop spans 13 amino acids. CDR1 DFQATT and CDR2 SNEGSKA come from the germline V gene (reference sequence). This CDR3 reads CSVSTGSESIQYF. Here the CDR3 DNA reads TGCAGTGTTTCTACCGGGTCCGAAAGCATTCAGTACTTC.

V and J are TRBV5-5 and TRBJ1-6; D is unresolved. Germline loops: CDR1 SGHKS, CDR2 YYEKEE (reference sequence). The CDR3 loop spans 15 amino acids. V was clipped by 0 bases and J by 7 bases, with 11 bases between them. The CDR3 DNA reads TGTGCCAGCAGCTTGGCCCTCCAGCGGAATTCACCCCTCCACTTT. It codes for CASSLALQRNSPLHF.

This chain joins TRBV24-1 and TRBJ2-1; 11 bases line up with TRBD2. CDR3 size: 16 residues. V was pared by 6 bases and J by 2 bases, with 5 bases of the junction left unmatched. The germline V gene encodes CDR1 KGHDR and CDR2 SFDVKD. The CDR3 coding sequence is TGTGCCACCAGTCAAACTAGCGGGAGCACCTACAATGAGCAGTTCTTC. Translated, it gives CATSQTSGSTYNEQFF.

The chain couples TRBV12-3 or TRBV12-4 to TRBJ2-1; 8 bases line up with TRBD2. Trimming took 8 bases from V and 0 from J; bases not matched to a gene: 9. This CDR3 contains 16 residues. The CDR3 region has the DNA TGTGCCAGCGGGCCGGGGACTAGGAGCTCCTACAATGAGCAGTTCTTC. Its translation is CASGPGTRSSYNEQFF.

This clonotype has just a few counts. CDR3 protein: CSASTSGNYEQYF. The CDR3 DNA sequence: TGCAGTGCTAGTACTAGCGGAAACTACGAGCAGTACTTC. The J gene is TRBJ2-7, the V gene TRBV20-1; 8 bases match TRBD2. With 3 bases clipped from V and 3 bases from J, the junction kept 4 bases outside the gene matches. The CDR3 spans 13 residues. Germline-derived CDR1 and CDR2 are DFQATT and SNEGSKA (reference sequence).

The DNA of the CDR3 is TGTGCCAGCAGCTTCGCCGGGACAGGGGGAGTCGGCTACACCTTC. Its protein is CASSFAGTGGVGYTF. The chain recombines TRBV11-3 with TRBJ1-2; TRBD1 matches at 11 bases. The junction had 8 bases not matched to a gene; V was cut back by 3 bases and J by 8 bases. Germline V gene lookup returns CDR1 SGHNT and CDR2 YENEEA. There are 15 residues in the CDR3.

The CDR3 loop reads CASSQVDRALYGYTF. In DNA form, the CDR3 reads TGTGCCAGCAGCCAAGTAGACAGGGCCTTATATGGCTACACCTTC. The chain has TRBV4-2 and TRBJ1-2; 7 nucleotides line up with TRBD1. The germline V gene encodes CDR1 LGHNA and CDR2 YNFKEQ. CDR3 length equals 15 residues. V dropped 1 base and J dropped 5; count of bases not matched to a gene: 7.

The sample holds a few counts of this clonotype. The chain uses TRBV7-9 and TRBJ2-5, with 14 positions matching TRBD2. Germline V gives CDR1 SEHNR, CDR2 FQNEAQ (reference sequence). The CDR3 totals 17 residues. Trimming took 5 bases from V and 4 from J; bases not matched to a gene: 9. CDR3 loop: CASSIRGLAGAGETQYF. In DNA form, the CDR3 reads TGTGCCAGCAGCATCAGGGGACTAGCGGGAGCTGGAGAGACCCAGTACTTC.

CDR3 residues: CASSSSPAGSYNEQFF. CDR3 DNA sequence: TGTGCCAGCAGTAGCTCCCCGGCGGGCTCCTACAATGAGCAGTTCTTC. The chain employs TRBV6-1 and TRBJ2-1; possible D gene TRBD2, 5 bases. Germline V gives CDR1 MNHNS, CDR2 SASEGT. Trimming stripped 5 bases from V and 0 bases from J, with 14 bases between. This CDR3 contains 16 residues.

This clonotype has only one observation. V usage is TRBV5-5 and J usage is TRBJ1-6, with 9 bases identical to TRBD1. The CDR3 consists of 16 residues. V was clipped by 4 bases and J by 5 bases; unmatched bases: 7. Germline assignment: CDR1 SGHKS and CDR2 YYEKEE (reference sequence). The CDR3 spells CASSPWTGDDNSPLHF. The CDR3 DNA follows: TGTGCCAGCAGCCCCTGGACAGGGGACGATAATTCACCCCTCCACTTT.

This clonotype was observed at least ten times. The J gene is TRBJ2-1, the V gene TRBV6-2 or TRBV6-3; TRBD2 aligns across 8 bases. Germline values: CDR1 MNHEY, CDR2 SVGEGT. V lost 7 bases, J lost 8 bases, and 13 bases stayed unmatched. The CDR3 sequence is 15 residues long. CDR3 sequence: CASTHPGLDLYEQFF. As DNA, the CDR3 is TGTGCCAGCACCCATCCGGGACTAGATCTTTATGAGCAGTTCTTC.

With regard to this clonotype: Possible read error: a much larger clone is one base away. The chain links TRBV2 to TRBJ1-4; TRBD1 is a possible D gene (5 bases). Germline CDR1 is SNHLY and CDR2 is FYNNEI. This CDR3 spans 14 amino acids. The CDR3 here is CANSGQGRGEKLFF. DNA for the CDR3: TGTGCCAACAGTGGGCAGGGACGCGGTGAAAAACTGTTTTTT.

The chain has TRBV25-1 and TRBJ2-1; D remains unclear. The germline V gene has CDR1 MGHDK and CDR2 SYGVNS. This CDR3 region has 16 residues. V was cut by 4 bases and J by 5 bases, with 18 bases left in between. CDR3 coding DNA: TGTGCCAGCAGTGGGCCTAATTTCGGTCCCAACAATGAGCAGTTCTTC. This sequence encodes CASSGPNFGPNNEQFF.

There are a few counts of this clonotype. The J gene is TRBJ2-6, the V gene TRBV7-9, with TRBD1 as a possible D gene (6 bases). The CDR3 runs to 17 residues. Germline assignment: CDR1 SEHNR and CDR2 FQNEAQ (reference sequence). V was cut by 5 bases and J by 0 bases, with 14 bases left in between. CDR3 residues: CASSQPLGASGANVLTF. CDR3 nucleotide sequence: TGTGCCAGCAGCCAACCATTGGGGGCCTCTGGGGCCAACGTCCTGACTTTC.

The chain combines TRBV10-1 with TRBJ2-3; 7 bases line up with TRBD2. Germline V CDR1 and CDR2: WNHNN, SYGVQD (reference sequence). The CDR3 is 14 residues long. V lost 8 bases, J lost 6 bases, and 11 bases stayed unmatched. CDR3 in amino acids: CASSAAGLLDTQYF. The CDR3, as DNA: TGCGCCAGCTCGGCAGCGGGATTGTTGGATACGCAGTATTTT.

The chain has TRBV6-1 and TRBJ2-3; no clear D gene. Germline lookup yields CDR1 MNHNS and CDR2 SASEGT. The V end was cut by 2 bases, the J end by 2 bases, with 11 bases between. CDR3 length: 15 residues. The CDR3 spells CASSERVGFTDTQYF. The CDR3 nucleotides are TGTGCCAGCAGTGAAAGGGTGGGGTTCACAGATACGCAGTATTTT.

This clonotype appeared many times. The CDR3 sequence: CSAAGGETQYF. In DNA form, the CDR3 reads TGCAGTGCCGCCGGGGGGGAGACCCAGTACTTC. This sequence joins TRBV20-1 and TRBJ2-5, with TRBD2 matching 7 bases. The CDR3 length is 11 residues. With V trimmed by 6 bases and J by 5 bases, 3 bases remained unmatched. The germline V gene has CDR1 DFQATT and CDR2 SNEGSKA (reference sequence).

This clonotype was observed many times. The V gene is TRBV11-3, the J gene TRBJ2-5, with TRBD1 matching 7 bases. There are 14 residues in the CDR3. Germline trimming cut 4 bases from V and 2 bases from J; bases unmatched to any gene: 4. Germline V gene sequence: CDR1 SGHNT, CDR2 YENEEA. As DNA, the CDR3 is TGTGCCAGCAGCTCGATGACAGGGCAAGAGACCCAGTACTTC. Protein: CASSSMTGQETQYF.